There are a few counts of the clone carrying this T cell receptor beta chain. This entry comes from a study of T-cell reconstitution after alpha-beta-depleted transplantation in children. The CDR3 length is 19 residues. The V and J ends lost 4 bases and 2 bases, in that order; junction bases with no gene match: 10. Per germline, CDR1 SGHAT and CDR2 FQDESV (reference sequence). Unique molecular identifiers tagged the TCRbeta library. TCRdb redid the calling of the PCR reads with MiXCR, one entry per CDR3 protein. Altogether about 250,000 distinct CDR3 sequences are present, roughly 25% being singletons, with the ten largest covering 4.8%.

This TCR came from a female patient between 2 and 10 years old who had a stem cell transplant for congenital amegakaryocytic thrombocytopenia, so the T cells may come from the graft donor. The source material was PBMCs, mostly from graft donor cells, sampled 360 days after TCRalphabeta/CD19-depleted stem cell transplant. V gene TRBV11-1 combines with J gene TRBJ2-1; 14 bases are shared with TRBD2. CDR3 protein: CASSSPGLAGVEPYNEQFF. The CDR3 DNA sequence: TGTGCCAGCAGCTCCCCGGGACTAGCGGGAGTAGAGCCCTACAATGAGCAGTTCTTC.